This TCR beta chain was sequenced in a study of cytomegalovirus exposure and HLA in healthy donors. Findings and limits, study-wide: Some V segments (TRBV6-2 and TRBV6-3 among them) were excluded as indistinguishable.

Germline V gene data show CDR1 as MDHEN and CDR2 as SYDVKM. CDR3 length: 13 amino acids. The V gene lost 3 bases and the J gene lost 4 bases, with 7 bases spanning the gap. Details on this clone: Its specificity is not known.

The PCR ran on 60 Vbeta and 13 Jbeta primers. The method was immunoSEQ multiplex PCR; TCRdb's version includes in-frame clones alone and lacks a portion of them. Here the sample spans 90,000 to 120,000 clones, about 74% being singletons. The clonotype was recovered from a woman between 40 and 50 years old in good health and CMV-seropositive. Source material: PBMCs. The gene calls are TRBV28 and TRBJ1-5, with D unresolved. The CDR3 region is CASSFSTNQPQHF. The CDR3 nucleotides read TGTGCCAGCAGTTTCTCGACTAATCAGCCCCAGCATTTT.